This TCR beta chain appears in the sequencing data of a study of T-cell memory formation after mild COVID-19. Turning to the study itself: Most TCR clusters belonged to a single donor. Overall study findings and caveats: CD4+ contracting clones were mainly CM and EM; CD8+ ones, EMRA. CD4/CD8 balance characterized clones contracting day 15 to 85, and CD4+ skew characterized later expanders.

Each CDR3 protein is one row after TCRdb ran MiXCR on the 5' RACE reads. The sample records just over 350,000 distinct CDR3 sequences, approximately 15% being singletons. This clonotype showed up just a few times. The target antigen is unknown. J gave up 1 base and V 4 bases, and 12 bases lay outside the gene matches. The CDR3 length is 19 residues. Per germline, CDR1 LGHNA and CDR2 YNFKEQ. This TCR came from a man between 18 and 29 years old who had mild COVID-19 (a few samples of this study predate the infection). Cell type and time point are not known. Sequencing was carried out using PBMCs or a T cell subset sorted from them (not recorded which). The chain has TRBV4-2 and TRBJ2-1; 11 bases agree with TRBD2. CDR3 coding DNA: TGTGCCAGCAGCCGACCTAGCGGGGGGTCCCGAGAGTCCTACAATGAGCAGTTCTTC. Amino acid sequence: CASSRPSGGSRESYNEQFF.